The sequence of this T cell receptor (beta chain) was determined in a study of T cell responses to AZD1222 COVID-19 vaccine. Clones were read by immunoSEQ multiplex PCR, and TCRdb kept only the in-frame ones, dropping some. The sample records around 130,000 clones, about 88% being singletons. V was cut by 6 bases and J by 5 bases, with 13 bases left in between. CDR3 length equals 13 residues. Germline V lookup: CDR1 KGHSH, CDR2 LQKENI. The chain combines TRBV18 with TRBJ1-1, with D possibly matching TRBD1 (5 bases). Material: peripheral blood, obtained 28 days after the second AZD1222 dose. The receptor comes from an adult who received the AZD1222 COVID-19 vaccine. CDR3 region: CASSRSEGTEAFF. The CDR3, as DNA: TGTGCCAGCTCGCGTAGCGAGGGGACTGAAGCTTTCTTT. The variable domain in full, with the rest retrieved from reference TRBV18 and TRBJ1-1, is NAGVMQNPRHLVRRRGQEARLRCSPMKGHSHVYWYRQLPEEGLKFMVYLQKENIIDESGMPKERFSAEFPKEGPSILRIQQVVRGDSAAYFCASSRSEGTEAFFGQGTRLTVV.